This T cell receptor beta chain was identified during a study of identical twins. After removal of 1 base from V and 3 bases from J, the junction contained 13 bases not matched to a gene. The length of the CDR3 is 17 residues. Germline values: CDR1 DFQATT, CDR2 SNEGSKA (reference sequence). TCRdb re-derived calls from the 5' RACE reads in MiXCR, one entry per CDR3 protein. The sample yields some 710,000 distinct CDR3 sequences, around 6.1% seen once. In this sample, this clonotype turned up many times. Its antigen is not known. Overall study findings and caveats: Modeled out-of-frame TCR alpha sharing in monozygotic twins fell below observed levels. Not following the same donors, the study drew its conclusions from cross-sectional statistical analysis.

The sequenced sample was naive T cells sorted from blood. This TCR came from a man aged 18-30 years in good health. This chain links TRBV20-1 with TRBJ2-5; 8 positions agree with TRBD2. The CDR3 here is CSARVPFAGGQKETQYF. The CDR3 coding sequence is TGCAGTGCTAGAGTCCCTTTTGCGGGAGGCCAGAAAGAGACCCAGTACTTC.